This T cell receptor (beta chain) was sequenced for a study of TIL therapy for anti-PD-1-resistant metastatic lung cancer. As for the study in general: Median tumor mutation burden was under 1.9 mutations per megabase.

The libraries were made with immunoSEQ v3. Libraries were sequenced to 2 million to 2.5 million read pairs (survey) or 5-6 million (deep). Generated by immunoSEQ multiplex PCR, the TCRdb table keeps only in-frame clones and is missing some. The sample carries approximately 87,000 clones, less than 70% recorded once. This clone was observed a handful of times. The V end lost 6 bases, the J end lost 7 bases, and 15 bases lay between the germline ends. The germline V gene has CDR1 SNHLY and CDR2 FYNNEI. The CDR3 extends over 13 amino acids. Time point in this sample: pre-treatment sample, taken before nivolumab and TIL therapy. Pleural nodules or supraclavicular lymph nodes made up most of the excised metastases sampled. Tumor harvest preceded PD-1/PD-L1 blockade, followed by nivolumab treatment.

The J gene is TRBJ1-2, the V gene TRBV2; tentative D call: TRBD1 (5 bases). This sequence was found in a person aged 25-85 years with non-small cell lung cancer. Sequences were derived from tumor tissue, sampled at baseline. The CDR3 here is CASRTELGRGYTF. The CDR3 bases are TGTGCCAGCAGGACTGAATTGGGACGTGGCTACACCTTC.